Presented here are 15 T cell receptor beta chains from one specimen sequenced in a study of cytomegalovirus exposure and HLA in healthy donors. TCRdb keeps only in-frame clones here, not all; method: immunoSEQ multiplex PCR. The data show 90,000 to 150,000 clones, with 88% seen just once and 1.5% to 2% held by the top ten. Sequenced material: PBMCs. These receptors came from a young man in good health and CMV-seronegative.

The chain is built from TRBV5-6 and TRBJ1-2, with 7 positions matching TRBD1. The trim removed 4 bases at V and 6 bases at J, leaving 3 bases unmatched. The germline V gene has CDR1 SGHDT and CDR2 YYEEEE. There are 12 residues in the CDR3. The CDR3 is CASSIQGNGYTF. CDR3 bases: TGTGCCAGCAGCATACAGGGGAATGGCTACACCTTC. The variable domain in full, with the rest retrieved from reference TRBV5-6 and TRBJ1-2, is DAGVTQSPTHLIKTRGQQVTLRCSPKSGHDTVSWYQQALGQGPQFIFQYYEEEERQRGNFPDRFSGHQFPNYSSELNVNALLLGDSALYLCASSIQGNGYTFGSGTRLTVV.

This sequence joins TRBV5-6 and TRBJ2-5, with 7 bases lining up with TRBD1. The germline gives CDR1 SGHDT, CDR2 YYEEEE. The CDR3 has 14 amino acids. The V gene end was trimmed by 0 bases and the J gene end by 7 bases; junction bases not matched to a gene: 6. CDR3 residues: CASSLGQGVWTQYF. In DNA form, the CDR3 reads TGTGCCAGCAGCTTGGGACAGGGTGTTTGGACCCAGTACTTC. The full variable domain, rest sourced from reference TRBV5-6 and TRBJ2-5, is DAGVTQSPTHLIKTRGQQVTLRCSPKSGHDTVSWYQQALGQGPQFIFQYYEEEERQRGNFPDRFSGHQFPNYSSELNVNALLLGDSALYLCASSLGQGVWTQYFGPGTRLLVL.

V is TRBV21-1 and J is TRBJ2-1; the table gives TRBD2 as D, unverified against the DNA. TRBV21-1 is a known pseudogene. This CDR3 region has 14 residues. CDR3 residues: CASSGGSSYNEQFF. DNA for the CDR3: TGTGCCAGCAGTGGTGGGAGCTCCTACAATGAGCAGTTCTTC.

V is TRBV28 and J is TRBJ2-7; 9 bases are shared with TRBD1. CDR3 length equals 19 residues. Germline CDR1 is MDHEN and CDR2 is SYDVKM. V was pared by 7 bases and J by 5 bases, with 24 bases of the junction left unmatched. The CDR3: CASTPFPGQGLPENDEQYF. The CDR3 coding sequence is TGTGCCAGCACCCCTTTCCCGGGACAGGGACTCCCAGAGAATGACGAGCAGTACTTC.

CDR3 amino acids: CAWSVHNNYGYTF. The CDR3 DNA reads TGTGCCTGGAGTGTTCACAATAACTATGGCTACACCTTC. This rearrangement joins TRBV30 to TRBJ1-2; no clear D. This CDR3 has 13 amino acids. The germline CDR1 and CDR2 sequences are GTSNPN and SVGIG (reference sequence). V lost 0 bases to trimming and J lost 1 base, with 6 bases between them. Full variable domain (outside the CDR3, taken from reference TRBV30 and TRBJ1-2): SQTIHQWPATLVQPVGSPLSLECTVEGTSNPNLYWYRQAAGRGLQLLFYSVGIGQISSEVPQNLSASRPQDRQFILSSKKLLLSDSGFYLCAWSVHNNYGYTFGSGTRLTVV.

For the CDR3, the DNA is TGCGCCAGCAAGGGGGCGCGAGAGACAGATACGCAGTATTTT. It yields the protein CASKGARETDTQYF. This chain uses TRBV10-2 with TRBJ2-3, with TRBD1 identical over 7 bases. In germline, CDR1 is WSHSY, CDR2 SAAADI. The CDR3 length is 14 residues. Trimming cost V 7 bases and J 3 bases; bases outside gene matches: 7.

The genes are TRBV4-3 and TRBJ2-7; 7 nucleotides match TRBD1. This CDR3 has 14 residues. CDR1 is LGHNA and CDR2 is YSLEER in the germline V gene. The J segment lost 6 bases and the V segment lost 1 base, leaving 6 bases of the junction unmatched. CDR3 amino acids: CASSQATGIREQYF. The CDR3 DNA follows: TGCGCCAGCAGCCAAGCGACAGGGATTCGCGAGCAGTACTTC.

This clone was recorded a few times. J is TRBJ2-7 and V is TRBV5-1; D is unresolved. The V end was cut by 1 base, the J end by 6 bases, with 5 bases between. This CDR3 spans 11 amino acids. CDR1 is SGHRS, CDR2 YFSETQ, per germline. The CDR3 here is CASSLSGEQYF. CDR3 sequence (DNA): TGCGCCAGCAGCTTGTCCGGCGAGCAGTACTTC.

The sample holds a few counts of this clone. The chain links TRBV5-1 to TRBJ2-2; 8 nucleotides match TRBD1. This CDR3 is built from 19 residues. Germline V gene data show CDR1 as SGHRS and CDR2 as YFSETQ. Trimming took 2 bases from V and 2 from J; bases not matched to a gene: 14. The CDR3 nucleotides are TGCGCCAGCAGCTTACGACTTACTACTCAGGGGGCTAACACCGGGGAGCTGTTTTTT. This translates into CASSLRLTTQGANTGELFF.

DNA of the CDR3: TGTGCCAGCAGCTGGGGACACGCGAAGACCCAGTACTTC. Translation: CASSWGHAKTQYF. The chain employs TRBV5-6 and TRBJ2-5; maybe TRBD1 (6 bases). The CDR3 is 13 amino acids. Trimming cost V 3 bases and J 6 bases, with 12 bases left between them. CDR1 is SGHDT, CDR2 YYEEEE, per germline.

This chain links TRBV28 with TRBJ2-3, with TRBD2 as a possible D gene (5 bases). CDR3 length equals 12 residues. Trimming removed 10 bases from V and 6 bases from J, with 14 bases in between. Germline V CDR1 and CDR2: MDHEN, SYDVKM. CDR3 DNA: TGTGCCACGGTCGGGAATAGCGATACGCAGTATTTT. Translation gives CATVGNSDTQYF.

The chain recombines TRBV5-1 with TRBJ2-3, with unresolved D. V lost 6 bases, J lost 2 bases, and 4 bases lay in between. Germline assignment: CDR1 SGHRS and CDR2 YFSETQ. This CDR3 is built from 11 residues. The CDR3 reads CASTHTDTQYF. The CDR3 bases are TGCGCCAGCACCCACACAGATACGCAGTATTTT.

This chain joins TRBV7-2 and TRBJ1-6; D remains unclear. Germline V gene data show CDR1 as SGHTA and CDR2 as FQGNSA. The CDR3 sequence is 17 residues long. Trimming removed 1 base from V and 8 bases from J, with 18 bases in between. The CDR3 reads CASSLETGVFSYSPLHF. The CDR3 coding sequence is TGTGCCAGCAGCTTAGAAACGGGTGTCTTTTCCTATTCACCCCTCCACTTT.

The chain is built from TRBV18 and TRBJ1-1; tentative D call: TRBD1 (6 bases). V was shortened by 3 bases and J by 3 bases, with 14 bases between the two germline ends. This CDR3 is 15 amino acids long. The germline V gene has CDR1 KGHSH and CDR2 LQKENI. CDR3 in DNA: TGTGCCAGCTCACCTACGACAGGAATCTACACTGAAGCTTTCTTT. It yields the protein CASSPTTGIYTEAFF.

A single count supports this clone. CDR3 protein: CASRATGGNEKLFF. CDR3 nucleotide sequence: TGTGCCAGCAGGGCGACAGGGGGGAATGAAAAACTGTTTTTT. V is TRBV2 and J is TRBJ1-4; 9 bases match TRBD1. The CDR3 has 14 amino acids. Germline CDR1 is SNHLY and CDR2 is FYNNEI. Germline trimming cut 6 bases from V and 5 bases from J; bases unmatched to any gene: 4.